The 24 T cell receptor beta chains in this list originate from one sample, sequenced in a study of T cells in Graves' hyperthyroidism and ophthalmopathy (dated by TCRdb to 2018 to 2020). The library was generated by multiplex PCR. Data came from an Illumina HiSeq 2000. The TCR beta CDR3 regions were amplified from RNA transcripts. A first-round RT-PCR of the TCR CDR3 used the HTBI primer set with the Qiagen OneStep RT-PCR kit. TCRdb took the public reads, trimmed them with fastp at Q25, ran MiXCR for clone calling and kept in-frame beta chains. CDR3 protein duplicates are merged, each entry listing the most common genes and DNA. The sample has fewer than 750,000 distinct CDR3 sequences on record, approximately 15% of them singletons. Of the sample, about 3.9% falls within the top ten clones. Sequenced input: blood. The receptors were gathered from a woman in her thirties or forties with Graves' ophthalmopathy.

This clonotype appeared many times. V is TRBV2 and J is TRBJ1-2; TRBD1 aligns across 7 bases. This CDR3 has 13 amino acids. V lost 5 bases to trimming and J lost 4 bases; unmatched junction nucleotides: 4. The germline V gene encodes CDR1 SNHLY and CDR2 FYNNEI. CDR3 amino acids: CASSPQGPYGYTF. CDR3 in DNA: TGTGCCAGCAGTCCACAGGGGCCCTATGGCTACACCTTC.

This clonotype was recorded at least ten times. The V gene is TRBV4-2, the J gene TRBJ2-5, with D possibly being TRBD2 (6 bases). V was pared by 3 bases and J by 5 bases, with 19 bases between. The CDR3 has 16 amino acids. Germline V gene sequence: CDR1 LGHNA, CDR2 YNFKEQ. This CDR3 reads CASSQQETRSMETQYF. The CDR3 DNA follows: TGTGCCAGCAGCCAGCAGGAGACTAGGTCGATGGAGACCCAGTACTTC.

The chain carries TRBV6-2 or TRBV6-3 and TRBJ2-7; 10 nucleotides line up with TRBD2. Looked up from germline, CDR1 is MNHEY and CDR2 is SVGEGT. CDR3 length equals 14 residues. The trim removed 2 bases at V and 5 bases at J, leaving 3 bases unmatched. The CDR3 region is CASSYGTSEDEQYF. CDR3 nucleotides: TGTGCCAGCAGTTACGGGACTAGCGAGGACGAGCAGTACTTC.

The CDR3 region has the DNA TGTGCCAGCAGGAGACTAGCGGGAGGGCTGGTCCATGAGCAGTTCTTC. This gives the protein CASRRLAGGLVHEQFF. The J gene is TRBJ2-1, the V gene TRBV6-2 or TRBV6-3, with 14 positions matching TRBD2. The germline V gene has CDR1 MNHEY and CDR2 SVGEGT. This CDR3 contains 16 residues. V shed 6 bases, J shed 8 bases, and the junction held 9 bases outside the gene matches.

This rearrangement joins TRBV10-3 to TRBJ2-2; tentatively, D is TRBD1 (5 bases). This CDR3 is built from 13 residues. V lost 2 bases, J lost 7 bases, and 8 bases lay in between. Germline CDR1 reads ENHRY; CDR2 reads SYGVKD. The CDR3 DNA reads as TGTGCCATCAGTGAGAAGGGGCGCGGGGAGCTGTTTTTT. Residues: CAISEKGRGELFF.

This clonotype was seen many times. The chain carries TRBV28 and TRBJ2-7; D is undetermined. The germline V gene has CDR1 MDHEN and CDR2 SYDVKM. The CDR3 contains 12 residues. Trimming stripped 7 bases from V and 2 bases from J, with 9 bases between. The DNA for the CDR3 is TGTGCCAGCAATGGCGGAGCCTACGAGCAGTACTTC. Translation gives CASNGGAYEQYF.

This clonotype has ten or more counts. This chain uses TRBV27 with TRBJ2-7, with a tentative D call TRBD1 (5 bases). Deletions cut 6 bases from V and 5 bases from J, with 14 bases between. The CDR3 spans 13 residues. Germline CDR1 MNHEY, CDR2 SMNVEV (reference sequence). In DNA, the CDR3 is TGTGCCAGCAGGGGAACATGGGGCCACGAGCAGTACTTC. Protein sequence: CASRGTWGHEQYF.

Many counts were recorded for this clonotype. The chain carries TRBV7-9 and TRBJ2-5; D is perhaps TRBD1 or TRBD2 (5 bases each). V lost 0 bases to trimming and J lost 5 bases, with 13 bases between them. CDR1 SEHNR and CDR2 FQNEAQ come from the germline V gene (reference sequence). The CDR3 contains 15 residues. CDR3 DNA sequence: TGTGCCAGCAGCTTAGCGGGACCCGAGGGGGAGACCCAGTACTTC. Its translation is CASSLAGPEGETQYF.

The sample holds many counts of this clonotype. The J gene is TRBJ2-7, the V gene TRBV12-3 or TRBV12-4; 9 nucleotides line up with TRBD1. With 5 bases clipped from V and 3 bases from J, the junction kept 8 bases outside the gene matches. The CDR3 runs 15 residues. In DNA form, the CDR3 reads TGTGCCAGCAGTCCCGACCGGGACAGGGACTACGAGCAGTACTTC. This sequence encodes CASSPDRDRDYEQYF.

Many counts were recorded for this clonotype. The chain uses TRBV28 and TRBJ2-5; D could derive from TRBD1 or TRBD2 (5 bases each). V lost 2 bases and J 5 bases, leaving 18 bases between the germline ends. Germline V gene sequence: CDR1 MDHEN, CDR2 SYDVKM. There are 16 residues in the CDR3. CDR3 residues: CASSLGGGQFVETQYF. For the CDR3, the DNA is TGTGCCAGCAGTTTAGGAGGAGGACAATTTGTGGAGACCCAGTACTTC.

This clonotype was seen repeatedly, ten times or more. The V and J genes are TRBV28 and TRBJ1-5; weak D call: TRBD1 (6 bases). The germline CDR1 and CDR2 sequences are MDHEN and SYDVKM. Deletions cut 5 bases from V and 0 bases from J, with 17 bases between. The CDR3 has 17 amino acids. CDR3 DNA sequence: TGTGCCAGCAGTGGGGGGAGCGGGGGCTATAGCAATCAGCCCCAGCATTTT. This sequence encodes CASSGGSGGYSNQPQHF.

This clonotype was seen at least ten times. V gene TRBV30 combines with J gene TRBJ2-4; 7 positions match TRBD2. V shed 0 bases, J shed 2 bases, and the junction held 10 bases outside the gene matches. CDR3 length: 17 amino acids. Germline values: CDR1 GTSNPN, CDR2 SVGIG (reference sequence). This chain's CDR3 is CAWSVIRGRGSKNIQYF. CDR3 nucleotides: TGTGCCTGGAGTGTAATTCGCGGGAGAGGATCCAAAAACATTCAGTACTTC.

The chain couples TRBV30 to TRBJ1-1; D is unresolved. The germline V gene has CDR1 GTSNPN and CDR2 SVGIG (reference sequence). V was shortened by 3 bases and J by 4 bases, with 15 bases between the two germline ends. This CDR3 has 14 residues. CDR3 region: CAWRPRASGTEAFF. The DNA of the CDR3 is TGTGCCTGGAGACCACGGGCCAGCGGCACTGAAGCTTTCTTT. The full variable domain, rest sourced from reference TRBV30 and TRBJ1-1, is SQTIHQWPATLVQPVGSPLSLECTVEGTSNPNLYWYRQAAGRGLQLLFYSVGIGQISSEVPQNLSASRPQDRQFILSSKKLLLSDSGFYLCAWRPRASGTEAFFGQGTRLTVV.

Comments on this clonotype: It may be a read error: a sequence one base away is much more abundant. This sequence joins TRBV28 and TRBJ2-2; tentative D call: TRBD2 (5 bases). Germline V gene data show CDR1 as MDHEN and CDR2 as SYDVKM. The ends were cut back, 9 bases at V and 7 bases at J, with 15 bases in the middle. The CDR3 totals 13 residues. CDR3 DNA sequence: TGTGCCAGAAGCTCCTCCAGCGGCGGGGAGCTGTTTTTT. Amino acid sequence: CARSSSSGGELFF.

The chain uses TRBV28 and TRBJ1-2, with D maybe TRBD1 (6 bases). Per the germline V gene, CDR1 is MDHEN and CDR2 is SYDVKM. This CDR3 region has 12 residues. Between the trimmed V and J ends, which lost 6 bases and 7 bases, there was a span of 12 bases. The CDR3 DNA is TGTGCCAGCAGCGAGGGGGTTCCTGGCTACACCTTC. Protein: CASSEGVPGYTF.

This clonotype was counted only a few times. The CDR3: CAISPSGRMSKNIQYF. For the CDR3, the DNA is TGTGCCATCAGCCCTAGCGGGAGGATGTCCAAAAACATTCAGTACTTC. The chain combines TRBV10-3 with TRBJ2-4; 11 nucleotides align to TRBD2. Germline values: CDR1 ENHRY, CDR2 SYGVKD. The CDR3 totals 16 residues. V lost 6 bases and J lost 2; bases outside the gene matches: 6.

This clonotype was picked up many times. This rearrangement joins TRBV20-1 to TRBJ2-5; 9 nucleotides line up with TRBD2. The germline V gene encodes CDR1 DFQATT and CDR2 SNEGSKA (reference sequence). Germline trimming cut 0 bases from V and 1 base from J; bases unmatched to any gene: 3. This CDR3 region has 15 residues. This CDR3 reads CSARDATSGQETQYF. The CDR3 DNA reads TGCAGTGCTAGAGATGCGACTAGCGGCCAAGAGACCCAGTACTTC.

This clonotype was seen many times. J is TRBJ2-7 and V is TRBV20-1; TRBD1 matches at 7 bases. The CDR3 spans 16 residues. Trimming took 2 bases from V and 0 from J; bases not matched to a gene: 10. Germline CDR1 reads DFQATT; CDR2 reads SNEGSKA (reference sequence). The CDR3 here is CSARSLWDSTSYEQYF. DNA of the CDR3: TGCAGTGCTAGATCGCTTTGGGACAGCACCTCCTACGAGCAGTACTTC.

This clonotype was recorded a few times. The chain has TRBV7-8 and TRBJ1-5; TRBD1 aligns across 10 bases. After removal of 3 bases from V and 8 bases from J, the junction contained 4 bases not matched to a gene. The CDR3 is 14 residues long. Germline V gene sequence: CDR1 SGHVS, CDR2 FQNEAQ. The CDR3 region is CASSFRGQGEPQHF. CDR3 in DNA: TGTGCCAGCAGCTTCCGTGGACAGGGGGAGCCCCAGCATTTT.

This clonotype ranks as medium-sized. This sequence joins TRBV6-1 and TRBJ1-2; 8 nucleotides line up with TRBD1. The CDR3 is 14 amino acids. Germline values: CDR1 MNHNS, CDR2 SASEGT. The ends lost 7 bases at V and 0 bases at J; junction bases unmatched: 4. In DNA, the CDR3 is TGTGCCAGCACTGTACAGGGGGCTAACTATGGCTACACCTTC. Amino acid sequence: CASTVQGANYGYTF.

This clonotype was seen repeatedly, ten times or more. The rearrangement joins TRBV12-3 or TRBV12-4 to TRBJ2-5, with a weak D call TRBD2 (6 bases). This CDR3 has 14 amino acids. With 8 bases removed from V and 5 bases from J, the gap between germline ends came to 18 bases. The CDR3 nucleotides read TGTGCCAGCCTCGGGAGCTATATCTGGGAGACCCAGTACTTC. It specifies CASLGSYIWETQYF.

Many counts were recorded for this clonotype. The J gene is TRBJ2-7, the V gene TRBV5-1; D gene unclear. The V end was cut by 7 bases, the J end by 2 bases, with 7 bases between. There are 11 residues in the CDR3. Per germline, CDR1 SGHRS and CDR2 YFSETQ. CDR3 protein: CASGDPYEQYF. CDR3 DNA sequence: TGCGCCAGCGGCGACCCCTACGAGCAGTACTTC.

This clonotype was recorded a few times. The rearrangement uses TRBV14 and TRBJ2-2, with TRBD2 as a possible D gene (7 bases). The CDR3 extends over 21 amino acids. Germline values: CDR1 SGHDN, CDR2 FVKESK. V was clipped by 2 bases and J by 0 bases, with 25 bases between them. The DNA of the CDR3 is TGTGCCAGCAGCCAAAGAAGGGGGGGCCGGAAAGCGGGTACGAACACCGGGGAGCTGTTTTTT. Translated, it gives CASSQRRGGRKAGTNTGELFF.

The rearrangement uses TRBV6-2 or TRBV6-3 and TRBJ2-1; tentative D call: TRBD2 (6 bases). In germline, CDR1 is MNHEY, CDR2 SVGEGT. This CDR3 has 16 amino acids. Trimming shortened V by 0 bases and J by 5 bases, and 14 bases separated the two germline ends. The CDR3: CASSYSMTRGDNEQFF. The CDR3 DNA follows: TGTGCCAGCAGTTACTCGATGACTAGAGGGGACAATGAGCAGTTCTTC.